Listed here is a single TCR beta chain. Its antigen is unidentified. This sample stems from a study of T cell responses to AZD1222 COVID-19 vaccine. Study findings and constraints: Across spike, vaccine-associated CD4 TCRs were found, dominant at 160-218 and 743-854.

The CDR3 runs 16 residues. CDR1 and CDR2 from the germline V gene are MNHEY and SVGEGT. Trimming took off 2 bases at V and 1 base at J, with 14 bases between the two ends. TCRdb's table, derived via immunoSEQ multiplex PCR, lists solely in-frame clones and lacks some. The sample carries roughly 150,000 clones, about four fifths recorded once. The chain uses TRBV6-2 or TRBV6-3 and TRBJ1-2, with D possibly TRBD1 on 6 matching bases. Material: peripheral blood, obtained on day 0 of AZD1222 vaccination. This sequence originates from an adult in good health. In DNA, the CDR3 is TGTGCCAGCAGTTACCATGGACAGAGCAGTAACTATGGCTACACCTTC. Translated, it gives CASSYHGQSSNYGYTF.